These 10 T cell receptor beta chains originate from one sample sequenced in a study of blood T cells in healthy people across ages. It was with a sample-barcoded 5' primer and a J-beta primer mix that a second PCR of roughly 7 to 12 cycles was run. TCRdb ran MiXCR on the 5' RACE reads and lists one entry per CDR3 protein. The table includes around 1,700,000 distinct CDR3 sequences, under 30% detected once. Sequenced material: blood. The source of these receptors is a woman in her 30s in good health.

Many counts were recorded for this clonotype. The CDR3 reads CASSHPGQTTYEQYF. The CDR3 nucleotides read TGTGCCAGCAGCCACCCGGGACAGACCACATACGAGCAGTACTTC. V gene TRBV5-6 combines with J gene TRBJ2-7, with 7 bases aligning to TRBD1. Germline lookup yields CDR1 SGHDT and CDR2 YYEEEE. The junction had 11 bases not matched to a gene; V was cut back by 4 bases and J by 4 bases. The CDR3 runs to 15 residues.

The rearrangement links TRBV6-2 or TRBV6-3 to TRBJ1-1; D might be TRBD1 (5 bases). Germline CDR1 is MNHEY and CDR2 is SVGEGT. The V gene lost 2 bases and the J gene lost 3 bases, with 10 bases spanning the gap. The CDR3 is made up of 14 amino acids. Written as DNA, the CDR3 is TGTGCCAGCAGTTACGCAGGGACGGACACTGAAGCTTTCTTT. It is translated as CASSYAGTDTEAFF.

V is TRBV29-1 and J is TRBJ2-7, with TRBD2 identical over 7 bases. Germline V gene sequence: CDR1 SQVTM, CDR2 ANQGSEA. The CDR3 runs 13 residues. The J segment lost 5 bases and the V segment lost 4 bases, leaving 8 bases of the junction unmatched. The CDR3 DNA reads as TGCAGCGTTGGTCGGACTAGAGGTGACGAGCAGTACTTC. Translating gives CSVGRTRGDEQYF.

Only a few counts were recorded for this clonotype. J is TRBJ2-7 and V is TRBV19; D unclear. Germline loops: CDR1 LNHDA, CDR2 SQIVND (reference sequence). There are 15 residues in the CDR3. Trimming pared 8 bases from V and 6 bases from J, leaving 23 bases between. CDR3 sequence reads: CASGSKGSWVGEQYF. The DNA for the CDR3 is TGTGCCAGTGGGTCGAAAGGATCATGGGTGGGCGAGCAGTACTTC.

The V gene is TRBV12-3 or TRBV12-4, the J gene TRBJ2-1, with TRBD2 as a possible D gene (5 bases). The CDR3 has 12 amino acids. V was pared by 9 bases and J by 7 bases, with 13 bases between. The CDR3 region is CASSRVWNEQFF. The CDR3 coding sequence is TGTGCCAGTTCGCGGGTATGGAATGAGCAGTTCTTC.

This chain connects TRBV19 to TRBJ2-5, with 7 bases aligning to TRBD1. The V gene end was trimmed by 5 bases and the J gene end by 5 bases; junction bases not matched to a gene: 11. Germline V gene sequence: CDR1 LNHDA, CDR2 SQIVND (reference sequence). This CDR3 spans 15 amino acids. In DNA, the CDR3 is TGTGCCAGTAGTCCTCAGACAGGGACCAGGGAGACCCAGTACTTC. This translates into CASSPQTGTRETQYF.

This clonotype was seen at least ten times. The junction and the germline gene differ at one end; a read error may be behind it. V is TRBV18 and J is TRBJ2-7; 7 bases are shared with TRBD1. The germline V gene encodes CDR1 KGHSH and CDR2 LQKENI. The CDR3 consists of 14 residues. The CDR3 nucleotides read TGCGCCAGCAGCTCTGGGACAGAGACCTACGAGCAGTACTTC. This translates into CASSSGTETYEQYF.

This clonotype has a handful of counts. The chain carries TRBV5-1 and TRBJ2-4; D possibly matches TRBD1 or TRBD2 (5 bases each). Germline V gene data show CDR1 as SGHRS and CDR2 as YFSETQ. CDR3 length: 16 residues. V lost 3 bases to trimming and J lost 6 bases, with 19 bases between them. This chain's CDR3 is CASSSPLGVGGNIQYF. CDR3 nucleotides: TGCGCCAGCAGCTCCCCCTTGGGGGTAGGTGGAAACATTCAGTACTTC.

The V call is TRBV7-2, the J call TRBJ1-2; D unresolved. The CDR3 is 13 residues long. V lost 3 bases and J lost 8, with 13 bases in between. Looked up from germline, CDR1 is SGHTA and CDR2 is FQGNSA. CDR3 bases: TGTGCCAGCAGCTTTCCGAATCAGGACGGCTACACCTTC. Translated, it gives CASSFPNQDGYTF.

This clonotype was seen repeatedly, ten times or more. CDR3 in amino acids: CASSYTRQYEQFF. CDR3 nucleotide sequence: TGTGCCAGCAGTTATACACGCCAATATGAGCAGTTCTTC. The V and J genes are TRBV6-5 and TRBJ2-1; D call uncertain. Germline CDR1 and CDR2: MNHEY and SVGAGI. The length of the CDR3 is 13 residues. Trimming left V 3 bases short and J 8 bases short, with 11 bases between.